The entry that follows covers one TCR beta chain sequence. Its matching antigen is unknown. The sample is drawn from a study of metastatic and nonmetastatic thyroid tumors. Study context: Repertoires of blood and of tissue (tumor or nodule) from malignant and benign thyroid patients were compared. Study-level results: In blood and tumor, TCR beta diversity was reportedly significantly higher in malignant thyroid tumors than in benign nodules.

Per germline, CDR1 MNHNS and CDR2 SASEGT. This CDR3 region has 12 residues. V shed 8 bases and J 7 bases; nucleotides not matched to a gene: 5. Original handling: Clinicopathological groups differed in CDR3, with these differences serving to build a distant-metastasis classifier for papillary thyroid cancer. TCRdb reprocessed the PCR reads using MiXCR. For this entry, the V and J calls and clone size follow TCRdb and not the study's own pipeline. Of fewer than 7,000 clones in the sample, around a third were seen once. No patient received treatment before thyroid surgery. The specimen sequenced was tumor tissue. This sequence joins TRBV6-1 and TRBJ1-2; 9 bases are shared with TRBD1. The TCR sequence derives from a female donor with papillary thyroid cancer or a benign thyroid nodule (not recorded which). Some clones in this sample may be carry-over from other donors' samples. The CDR3 reads CASGGQGGGYTF. The CDR3, as DNA: TGTGCCAGCGGGGGACAGGGCGGTGGCTACACCTTC.